Here is one TCR beta chain with its context. No antigen is known for it. Using immunoSEQ multiplex PCR, the repertoire was profiled, and TCRdb retains in-frame clones only, with some absent. The profile shows 2,100 or so clones, about four fifths of them singletons. The sample belongs to a study of T cells and copy number aberrations in small-cell lung cancer. Regarding the study as a whole: Adjacent lung showed higher T-cell richness and clonality than tumors; density difference nonsignificant. All specimens were formalin-fixed paraffin-embedded tissue, prone to sequencing artifacts.

Donors had limited-stage small-cell lung cancer and underwent surgical resection in Hangzhou, China, between 2008 and 2020. Each donor had smoking or heavy second-hand smoke exposure. This CDR3 has 15 amino acids. In germline, CDR1 is MDHEN, CDR2 SYDVKM. Trimming cost V 1 base and J 3 bases, with 9 bases left between them. The specimen was normal tissue next to the tumor. This receptor was taken from a woman between 55 and 75 years old with small cell lung cancer. The chain is built from TRBV28 and TRBJ1-4; maybe TRBD1 (5 bases). DNA for the CDR3: TGTGCCAGCAGTTTATCCGGGGGGGCTAATGAAAAACTGTTTTTT. It encodes CASSLSGGANEKLFF.